This TCR beta chain was retrieved from a study of T cell responses to AZD1222 COVID-19 vaccine. Findings of the study overall: Distributed over spike, vaccine-associated CD4 TCRs predominated at 160-218 and 743-854.

Deletions cut 5 bases from V and 0 bases from J, with 8 bases between. This CDR3 region has 13 residues. CDR1 and CDR2 from the germline V gene are LNHDA and SQIVND (reference sequence). In the case of this clone: Its antigen remains unidentified.

Measured with immunoSEQ multiplex PCR; TCRdb has only the in-frame clones, and not every one. This table holds 160,000 or so clones, about 90% found once. The source is an adult who received the MenACWY meningococcal vaccine as a control. The source was peripheral blood, collected 28 days after the second dose of the MenACWY control vaccine. The V and J genes are TRBV19 and TRBJ2-7, with D unclear. The CDR3 coding sequence is TGTGCCAGTAGTCCCAGTCCCTCCTACGAGCAGTACTTC. This codes for CASSPSPSYEQYF.